The entry below gives a single TCR beta chain sequence along with its context. Clones were sequenced by immunoSEQ multiplex PCR, and TCRdb holds only the in-frame ones, with some missing. Of 95,000 to 150,000 clones in the sample, approximately 93% were seen once. J gave up 7 bases and V 5 bases, and 6 bases lay outside the gene matches. CDR3 length: 15 amino acids. Germline CDR1 reads SGHAT; CDR2 reads FQDESV (reference sequence). This sample was included in a study of T cell changes during pregnancy in multiple sclerosis. V and J are TRBV11-1 and TRBJ2-5; 14 bases fit TRBD2. The clonotype was recovered from a female donor with multiple sclerosis, enrolled in a pregnancy study. Material: peripheral blood, obtained before pregnancy. Written as DNA, the CDR3 is TGTGCCAGCAGCAGCGGGACTAGCGGGAGCGGGACCCAGTACTTC. It translates to CASSSGTSGSGTQYF. Full variable domain (missing parts from reference TRBV11-1 and TRBJ2-5): EAEVAQSPRYKITEKSQAVAFWCDPISGHATLYWYRQILGQGPELLVQFQDESVVDDSQLPKDRFSAERLKGVDSTLKIQPAELGDSAMYLCASSSGTSGSGTQYFGPGTRLLVL.